Following are 11 T cell receptor beta chains from one sample sequenced in a study of OX40 agonist ivuxolimab in advanced cancers. Generated by immunoSEQ multiplex PCR, the TCRdb table keeps only in-frame clones and is missing some. The repertoire holds tens of thousands of clones, with approximately 87% as singletons. The sample in question was CD4+ or CD8+ T cells sorted from blood, obtained in a trial of the OX40 agonist ivuxolimab. The receptors originated from an adult with an advanced solid tumor such as melanoma, head and neck, liver or kidney cancer.

The chain couples TRBV7-9 to TRBJ1-1, with D possibly TRBD1 on 6 matching bases. The CDR3 is 14 amino acids. V dropped 1 base and J dropped 10 bases, with 16 bases sitting between them. CDR1 SEHNR and CDR2 FQNEAQ come from the germline V gene (reference sequence). The CDR3 region is CASSLDTHRAGAFF. CDR3 bases: TGTGCCAGCAGCTTAGACACCCACAGGGCTGGAGCTTTCTTT.

The chain employs TRBV6-1 and TRBJ1-3; D unclear. Trimming cost V 6 bases and J 6 bases, with 15 bases left between them. This CDR3 has 14 amino acids. In germline, CDR1 is MNHNS, CDR2 SASEGT. CDR3 sequence: CASRETGLANTIYF. The CDR3 DNA is TGTGCCAGCAGGGAAACGGGCCTTGCAAACACCATATATTTT.

The V gene is TRBV14, the J gene TRBJ2-3, with 7 bases that match TRBD1. The CDR3 length is 17 residues. V lost 0 bases and J lost 10; bases outside the gene matches: 16. CDR1 SGHDN and CDR2 FVKESK come from the germline V gene. This chain's CDR3 is CASSQEFTGTDLIAQYF. The CDR3 bases are TGTGCCAGCAGCCAAGAGTTTACCGGGACAGACTTAATTGCGCAGTATTTT.

The gene calls are TRBV15 and TRBJ2-7; 8 bases are shared with TRBD1. CDR3 length: 15 residues. V trimming: 0 bases; J trimming: 3 bases; junction bases outside the gene matches: 4. Germline V gene data show CDR1 as LNHNV and CDR2 as YYDKDF (reference sequence). CDR3 residues: CATSRDPGGFYEQYF. CDR3 in DNA: TGTGCCACCAGCAGAGATCCAGGGGGCTTCTACGAGCAGTACTTC.

The V gene is TRBV27, the J gene TRBJ2-1; unclear D gene. V lost 3 bases and J lost 3, with 12 bases in between. This CDR3 is built from 15 residues. The germline CDR1 and CDR2 sequences are MNHEY and SMNVEV (reference sequence). CDR3 nucleotide sequence: TGTGCCAGCAGTTTCAGAGGCCCCTACTACAATGAGCAGTTCTTC. Residues: CASSFRGPYYNEQFF.

The V call is TRBV11-3, the J call TRBJ2-2, with 14 bases aligning to TRBD2. The CDR3 has 19 amino acids. Trimming took 5 bases from V and 6 from J; bases not matched to a gene: 14. Germline loops: CDR1 SGHNT, CDR2 YENEEA. This CDR3 reads CASSHLPGLAGVFAGELFF. DNA of the CDR3: TGTGCCAGCAGCCATCTCCCGGGACTAGCGGGAGTATTCGCCGGGGAGCTGTTTTTT.

The rearrangement links TRBV4-3 to TRBJ1-1; weak D call: TRBD1 (5 bases). This CDR3 is built from 14 residues. From germline, CDR1 is LGHNA and CDR2 YSLEER. V dropped 1 base and J dropped 5 bases, with 11 bases sitting between them. The CDR3 DNA follows: TGCGCCAGCAGCCAAGCCTACGCAGGGACTGAAGCTTTCTTT. Amino acid sequence: CASSQAYAGTEAFF.

The chain is built from TRBV9 and TRBJ2-1; TRBD1 aligns across 9 bases. The junction had 7 bases not matched to a gene; V was cut back by 3 bases and J by 9 bases. CDR1 SGDLS and CDR2 YYNGEE come from the germline V gene. CDR3 length equals 14 residues. This chain's CDR3 is CASSETGGTPEQFF. The CDR3 DNA reads TGTGCCAGCAGCGAGACAGGGGGTACGCCTGAGCAGTTCTTC.

The chain recombines TRBV7-2 with TRBJ2-7; D is uncertain. Germline CDR1 is SGHTA and CDR2 is FQGNSA. With 3 bases removed from V and 3 bases from J, the gap between germline ends came to 9 bases. The CDR3 length is 13 residues. CDR3 protein: CASSFGSVYEQYF. Written as DNA, the CDR3 is TGTGCCAGCAGCTTTGGAAGCGTCTACGAGCAGTACTTC.

In this sample, this clone turned up a few times. This chain joins TRBV7-9 and TRBJ2-2; D possibly corresponds to TRBD2 (6 bases). Between the trimmed V and J ends, which lost 6 bases and 8 bases, there was a span of 13 bases. The CDR3 sequence is 13 residues long. Looked up from germline, CDR1 is SEHNR and CDR2 is FQNEAQ (reference sequence). CDR3 region: CASREGPAGELFF. CDR3 nucleotide sequence: TGTGCCAGCAGGGAGGGGCCGGCGGGGGAGCTGTTTTTT.

The CDR3 bases are TGCGCCAGCAGCCCGGTTCTGGGGGAGACCCAGTACTTC. Residues: CASSPVLGETQYF. V usage is TRBV4-1 and J usage is TRBJ2-5; D remains ambiguous. This CDR3 is 13 amino acids long. Deletions cut 4 bases from V and 5 bases from J, with 11 bases between. Germline V gives CDR1 MGHRA, CDR2 YSYEKL.